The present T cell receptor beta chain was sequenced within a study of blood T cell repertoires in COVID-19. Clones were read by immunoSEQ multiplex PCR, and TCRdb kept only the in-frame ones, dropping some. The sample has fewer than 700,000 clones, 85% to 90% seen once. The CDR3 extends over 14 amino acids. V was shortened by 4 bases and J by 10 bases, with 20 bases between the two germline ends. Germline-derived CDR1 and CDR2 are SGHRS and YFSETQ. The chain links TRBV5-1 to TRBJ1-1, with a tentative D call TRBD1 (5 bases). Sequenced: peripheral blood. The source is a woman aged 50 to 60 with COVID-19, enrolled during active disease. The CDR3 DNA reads TGCGCCAGCAGCCCAGCCATTGGAGGGGTAGGAGCTTTCTTT. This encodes CASSPAIGGVGAFF.